This paragraph reports one TCR beta chain. The antigen remains unidentified. These data belong to a study of T-cell reconstitution after alpha-beta-depleted transplantation in children. The CDR3 sequence is 12 residues long. The germline V and J ends were trimmed by 0 bases and 7 bases, with 4 bases remaining between them. Germline-derived CDR1 and CDR2 are LGHNT and FRNRAP. Preparation of the TCRbeta library used unique molecular identifiers. MiXCR was run by TCRdb on the PCR reads, yielding one entry per CDR3 protein. The sample records a few hundred thousand distinct CDR3 sequences, about 26% being singletons. Findings and caveats of the study: T cells produced anew were the main source of T-cell counts and diversity one year after transplant.

The sequencing used PBMCs, collected before TCRalphabeta/CD19-depleted stem cell transplant. The chain links TRBV12-5 to TRBJ2-1; D is undetermined. This receptor was identified in a girl aged 2 to 10 with Fanconi anemia, due to receive a stem cell transplant. Here the CDR3 reads CASGLVWNEQFF. The CDR3, as DNA: TGTGCTAGTGGTTTGGTCTGGAATGAGCAGTTCTTC. The variable domain in full, completed from reference TRBV12-5 and TRBJ2-1, reads DARVTQTPRHKVTEMGQEVTMRCQPILGHNTVFWYRQTMMQGLELLAYFRNRAPLDDSGMPKDRFSAEMPDATLATLKIQPSEPRDSAVYFCASGLVWNEQFFGPGTRLTVL.